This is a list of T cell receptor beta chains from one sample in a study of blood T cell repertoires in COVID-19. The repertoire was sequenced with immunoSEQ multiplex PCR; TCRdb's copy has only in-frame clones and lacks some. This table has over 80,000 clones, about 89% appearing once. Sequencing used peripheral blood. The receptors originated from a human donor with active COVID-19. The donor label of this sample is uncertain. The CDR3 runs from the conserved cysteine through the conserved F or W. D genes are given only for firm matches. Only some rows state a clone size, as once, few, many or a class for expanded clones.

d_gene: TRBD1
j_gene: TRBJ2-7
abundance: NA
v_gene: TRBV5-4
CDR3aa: CASSLGQGVSYEQYF
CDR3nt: TGTGCCAGCAGCTTGGGCCAGGGGGTCTCCTACGAGCAGTACTTC

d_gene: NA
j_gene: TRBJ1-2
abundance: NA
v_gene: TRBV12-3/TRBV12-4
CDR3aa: CASSFGRGYGYTF
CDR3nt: TGTGCCAGCAGTTTTGGCAGGGGCTATGGCTACACCTTC

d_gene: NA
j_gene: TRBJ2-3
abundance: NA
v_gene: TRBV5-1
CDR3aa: CASSLARADTQYF
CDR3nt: TGCGCCAGCAGCTTAGCACGGGCAGATACGCAGTATTTT

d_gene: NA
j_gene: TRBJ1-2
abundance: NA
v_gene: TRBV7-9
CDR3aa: CASSFNRAGYTF
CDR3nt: TGTGCCAGCAGCTTTAACAGGGCCGGCTACACCTTC

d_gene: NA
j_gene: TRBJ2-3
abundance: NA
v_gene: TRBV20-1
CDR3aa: CSASHTGQGFTDTQYF
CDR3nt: TGCAGTGCTAGTCATACGGGTCAGGGCTTCACAGATACGCAGTATTTT

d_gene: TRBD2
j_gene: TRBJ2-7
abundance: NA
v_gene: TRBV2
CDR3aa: CASSPRLAGGLSSYEQYF
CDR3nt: TGTGCCAGCAGCCCAAGACTAGCGGGGGGCCTCAGCTCCTACGAGCAGTACTTC

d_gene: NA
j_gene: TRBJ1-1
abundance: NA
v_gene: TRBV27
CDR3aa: CASSLMGASTEAFF
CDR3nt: TGTGCCAGCAGTTTGATGGGGGCGAGCACTGAAGCTTTCTTT

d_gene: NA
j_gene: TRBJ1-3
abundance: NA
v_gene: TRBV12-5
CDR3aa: CASGSATESSGNTIYF
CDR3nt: TGTGCTAGTGGTTCCGCAACAGAGAGCTCTGGAAACACCATATATTTT

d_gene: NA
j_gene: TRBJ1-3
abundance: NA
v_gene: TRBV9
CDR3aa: CASSPGILSGNTIYF
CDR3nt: TGTGCCAGCAGCCCCGGGATTCTCTCTGGAAACACCATATATTTT

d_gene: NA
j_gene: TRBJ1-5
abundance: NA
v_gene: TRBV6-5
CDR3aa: CASRRGSNQPQHF
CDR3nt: TGTGCCAGCAGACGCGGGAGCAATCAGCCCCAGCATTTT

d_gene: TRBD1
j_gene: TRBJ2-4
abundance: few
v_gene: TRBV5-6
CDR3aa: CASGTGYKNIQYF
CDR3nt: TGTGCCAGCGGGACAGGGTACAAAAACATTCAGTACTTC

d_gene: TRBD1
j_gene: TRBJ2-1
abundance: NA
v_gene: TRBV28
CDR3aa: CASSSLGTGVLNEQFF
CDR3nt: TGTGCCAGCAGTTCCCTGGGGACAGGGGTATTGAATGAGCAGTTCTTC

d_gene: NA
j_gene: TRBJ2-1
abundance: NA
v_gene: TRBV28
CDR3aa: CASTSGYNEQFF
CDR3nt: TGTGCCAGCACTTCCGGGTACAATGAGCAGTTCTTC

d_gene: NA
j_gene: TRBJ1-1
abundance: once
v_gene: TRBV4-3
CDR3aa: CASSQDLATEAFF
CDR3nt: TGCGCCAGCAGCCAAGATCTAGCCACTGAAGCTTTCTTT

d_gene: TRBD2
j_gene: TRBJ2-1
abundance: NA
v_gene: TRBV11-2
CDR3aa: CASSLDGGANEQFF
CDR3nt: TGTGCCAGCAGCTTAGACGGGGGGGCTAATGAGCAGTTCTTC

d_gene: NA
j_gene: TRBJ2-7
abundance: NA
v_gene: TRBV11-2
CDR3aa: CASSPRDWFYEQYF
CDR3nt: TGTGCCAGCAGCCCTCGGGACTGGTTCTACGAGCAGTACTTC

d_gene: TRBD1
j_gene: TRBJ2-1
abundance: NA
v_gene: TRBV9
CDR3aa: CASSARGLGTGVANEQFF
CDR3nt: TGTGCCAGCAGCGCTAGGGGACTCGGGACAGGGGTTGCGAATGAGCAGTTCTTC

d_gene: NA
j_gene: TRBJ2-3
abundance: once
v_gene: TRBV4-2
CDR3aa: CASSPQRSTDTQYF
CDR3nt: TGTGCCAGCAGCCCCCAGCGGAGCACAGATACGCAGTATTTT

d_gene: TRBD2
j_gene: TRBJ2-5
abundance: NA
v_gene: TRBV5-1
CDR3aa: CASSFGGGPQETQYF
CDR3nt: TGCGCCAGCAGCTTCGGCGGGGGGCCCCAAGAGACCCAGTACTTC

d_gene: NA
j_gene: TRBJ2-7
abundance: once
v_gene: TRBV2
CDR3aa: CASQLQGGTYEQYF
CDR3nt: TGTGCCAGCCAACTACAGGGGGGGACCTACGAGCAGTACTTC

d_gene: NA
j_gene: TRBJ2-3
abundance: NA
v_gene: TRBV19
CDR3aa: CASSISEEGWSDTQYF
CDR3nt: TGTGCCAGTAGTATTAGCGAGGAGGGTTGGTCAGATACGCAGTATTTT

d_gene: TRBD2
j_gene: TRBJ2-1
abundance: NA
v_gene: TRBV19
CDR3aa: CASSSGDSYNEQFF
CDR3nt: TGTGCCAGTTCCAGCGGGGACTCCTACAATGAGCAGTTCTTC

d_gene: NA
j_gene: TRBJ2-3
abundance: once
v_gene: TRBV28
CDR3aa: CASSLADSDTQYF
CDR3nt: TGTGCCAGCAGTTTGGCTGACTCAGATACGCAGTATTTT

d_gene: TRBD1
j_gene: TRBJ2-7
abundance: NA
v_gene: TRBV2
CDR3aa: CASSYDRGQYEQYF
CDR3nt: TGTGCCAGCAGTTATGACAGGGGGCAGTACGAGCAGTACTTC

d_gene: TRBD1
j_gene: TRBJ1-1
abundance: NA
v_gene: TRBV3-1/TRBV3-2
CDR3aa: CASSFGTGRTEAFF
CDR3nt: TGTGCCAGCAGCTTTGGGACAGGGCGAACTGAAGCTTTCTTT

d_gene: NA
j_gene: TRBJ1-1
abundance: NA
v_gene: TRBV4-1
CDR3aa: CASSQEEVFF
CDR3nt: TGCGCCAGCAGCCAAGAGGAGGTTTTCTTT

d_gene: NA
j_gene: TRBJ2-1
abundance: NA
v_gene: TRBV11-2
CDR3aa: CASSLDARGSGNEQFF
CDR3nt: TGTGCCAGCAGCTTAGATGCACGGGGGTCGGGAAATGAGCAGTTCTTC

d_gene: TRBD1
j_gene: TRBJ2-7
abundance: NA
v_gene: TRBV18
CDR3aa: CASSPPGISTGGSYEQYF
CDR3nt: TGTGCCAGCTCACCACCGGGTATTTCGACAGGGGGCTCCTACGAGCAGTACTTC

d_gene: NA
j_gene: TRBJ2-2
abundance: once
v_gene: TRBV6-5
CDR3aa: CASSRAGESGELFF
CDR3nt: TGTGCCAGCAGCCGTGCCGGGGAAAGCGGGGAGCTGTTTTTT

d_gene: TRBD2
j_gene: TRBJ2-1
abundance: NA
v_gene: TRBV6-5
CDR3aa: CASSYASGSSYNEQFF
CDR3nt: TGTGCCAGCAGTTACGCTAGCGGTAGCTCCTACAATGAGCAGTTCTTC

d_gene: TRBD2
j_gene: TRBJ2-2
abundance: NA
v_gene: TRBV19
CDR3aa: CASSILAGPNTGELFF
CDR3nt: TGTGCCAGTAGTATCCTAGCGGGGCCTAACACCGGGGAGCTGTTTTTT

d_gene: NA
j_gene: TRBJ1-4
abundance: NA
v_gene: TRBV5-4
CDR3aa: CASSLGGGGTNEKLFF
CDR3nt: TGTGCCAGCAGCTTGGGCGGGGGCGGAACTAATGAAAAACTGTTTTTT

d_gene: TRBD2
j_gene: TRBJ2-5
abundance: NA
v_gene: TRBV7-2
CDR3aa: CATGTSGGPPETQYF
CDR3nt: TGTGCCACCGGGACTAGCGGGGGGCCGCCAGAGACCCAGTACTTC

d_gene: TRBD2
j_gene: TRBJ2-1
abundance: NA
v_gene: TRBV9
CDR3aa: CASSVSPAGVSYNEQFF
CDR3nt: TGTGCCAGCAGCGTATCGCCAGCGGGGGTATCCTACAATGAGCAGTTCTTC

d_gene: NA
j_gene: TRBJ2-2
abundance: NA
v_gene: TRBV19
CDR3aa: CASSIPGTLGGELFF
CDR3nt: TGTGCCAGTAGTATACCGGGGACTTTGGGCGGGGAGCTGTTTTTT

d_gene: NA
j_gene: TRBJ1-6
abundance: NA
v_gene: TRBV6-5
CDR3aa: CASMGQGRGSPLHF
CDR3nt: TGTGCCAGCATGGGGCAGGGTAGGGGATCACCCCTCCACTTT

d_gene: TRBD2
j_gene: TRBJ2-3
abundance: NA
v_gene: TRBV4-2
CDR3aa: CASSQGGGAWTDTQYF
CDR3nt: TGTGCCAGCAGCCAAGGCGGGGGGGCCTGGACAGATACGCAGTATTTT

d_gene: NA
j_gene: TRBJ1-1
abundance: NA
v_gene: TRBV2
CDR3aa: CASSVRGFENTEAFF
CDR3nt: TGTGCCAGCAGTGTTCGAGGTTTCGAGAACACTGAAGCTTTCTTT

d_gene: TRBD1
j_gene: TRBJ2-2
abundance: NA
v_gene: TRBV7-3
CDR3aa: CASSLNLGQGTGELFF
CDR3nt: TGTGCCAGCAGCTTAAATCTTGGACAGGGTACCGGGGAGCTGTTTTTT

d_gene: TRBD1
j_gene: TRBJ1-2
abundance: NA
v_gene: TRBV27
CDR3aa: CASSFLDGTGNVRGYTF
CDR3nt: TGTGCCAGCAGTTTCCTTGATGGGACAGGGAATGTAAGAGGCTACACCTTC

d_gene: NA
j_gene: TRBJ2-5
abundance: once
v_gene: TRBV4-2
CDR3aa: CASSQDMEGIETQYF
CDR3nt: TGTGCCAGCAGCCAAGATATGGAGGGCATTGAGACCCAGTACTTC

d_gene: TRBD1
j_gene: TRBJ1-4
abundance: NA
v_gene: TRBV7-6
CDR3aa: CASSRTGVDEKLFF
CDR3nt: TGTGCCAGCAGCCGGACAGGGGTGGATGAAAAACTGTTTTTT